The present entry profiles one T cell receptor beta chain with its context. The antigen remains undetermined. J gave up 6 bases and V 5 bases, and 9 bases lay outside the gene matches. The germline CDR1 and CDR2 sequences are MNHEY and SMNVEV (reference sequence). CDR3 length: 15 amino acids. The data originate from a study of T cell responses to AZD1222 COVID-19 vaccine. Broader study findings: Rises in breadth and depth of Spike-specific TCRs came after two AZD1222 doses.

TCRdb's copy holds only in-frame clones and misses some; the assay was immunoSEQ multiplex PCR. The profile shows around 65,000 clones, 75% to 90% of them singletons. The chain recombines TRBV27 with TRBJ1-1; 10 nucleotides align to TRBD1. This receptor was identified in an adult who received the AZD1222 COVID-19 vaccine. Sequencing used peripheral blood, obtained 28 days after the second AZD1222 dose. CDR3 nucleotides: TGTGCCAGCAGTCCCCGACAGGGGGCAAGGGCTGAAGCTTTCTTT. Amino acid sequence: CASSPRQGARAEAFF.